This T cell receptor beta chain derives from a study of T cells in Graves' hyperthyroidism and ophthalmopathy. Study-level points and caveats: Using 13 V-J features, a model discriminated ophthalmopathy from stable hyperthyroidism.

Every diagnosis used clinical symptoms, serum thyroxine and TRAb, thyroid ultrasound and orbital computed tomography. CDR3 length equals 12 residues. V lost 3 bases and J 4 bases, leaving 4 bases between the germline ends. Per germline, CDR1 LNHNV and CDR2 YYDKDF (reference sequence). The TCR beta CDR3 regions underwent amplification using RNA transcripts as the source. Carried out on the TCR CDR3, a first-round RT-PCR used the HTBI primer set. A single record per CDR3 protein comes from TCRdb applying MiXCR to the multiplex PCR reads. The table has 550,000 to 600,000 distinct CDR3 sequences, about half seen once; the top ten hold about 20%. On this clonotype itself: Antigen unknown.

V usage is TRBV15 and J usage is TRBJ1-3; D remains ambiguous. Specimen: peripheral blood or thyroid tissue (not recorded which). The sequence was collected from an adult woman with Graves' disease, either hyperthyroidism or ophthalmopathy (not recorded which). CDR3 in DNA: TGTGCCACCAGCAGCTCCGGAAACACCATATATTTT. Residues: CATSSSGNTIYF.